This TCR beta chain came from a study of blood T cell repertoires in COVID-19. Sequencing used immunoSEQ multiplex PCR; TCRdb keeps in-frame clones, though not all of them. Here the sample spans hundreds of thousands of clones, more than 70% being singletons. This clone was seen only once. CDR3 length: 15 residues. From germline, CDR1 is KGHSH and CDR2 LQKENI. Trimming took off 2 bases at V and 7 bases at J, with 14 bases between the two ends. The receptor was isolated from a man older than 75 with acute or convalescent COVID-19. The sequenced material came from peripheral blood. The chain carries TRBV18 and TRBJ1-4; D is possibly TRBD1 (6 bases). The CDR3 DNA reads TGTGCCAGCTCACCAAACAGGGACGTGACTGAAAAACTGTTTTTT. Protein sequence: CASSPNRDVTEKLFF.